This TCR beta chain was found in a study of post-analysis software for immune sequencing data. Regarding the study as a whole: The study found TRBV5-6, TRBV5-1 and TRBV20-1 among a few TRBV segments more frequent in patients than controls. F measure clustering grouped samples strongly by preparation batch. Patients with multiple sclerosis recorded significantly lower normalized Chao1 diversity than controls, the study found.

Unique molecular identifiers were built into the TCR beta cDNA libraries. TCRdb ran MiXCR on the PCR reads and lists one entry per CDR3 protein. The repertoire holds 450,000 to 650,000 distinct CDR3 sequences, with roughly 46% as singletons. Comments on this clonotype: Its antigen is currently unknown.

V lost 5 bases, J lost 4 bases, and 19 bases lay in between. The CDR3 runs to 16 residues. Germline assignment: CDR1 KGHDR and CDR2 SFDVKD. Sequencing was carried out using blood. The gene calls are TRBV24-1 and TRBJ1-1; D is possibly TRBD1 (6 bases). The receptor's source is a girl aged 5-17 years with multiple sclerosis. The CDR3 DNA is TGTGCCACCAGTGCCTTAAGGACAGCGGGGGGCACTGAAGCTTTCTTT. Translated, it gives CATSALRTAGGTEAFF.